The 16 T cell receptor beta chains given below trace back to one sample, sequenced in a study of T cell responses to AZD1222 COVID-19 vaccine. Repertoires were generated with immunoSEQ multiplex PCR, while TCRdb's copy carries only in-frame clones and drops some. The sample lists approximately 120,000 clones; around 90% were seen once. The sample here was peripheral blood, taken on day 0 of AZD1222 vaccination. These receptors originate from an adult in good health.

The chain couples TRBV23-1 to TRBJ1-4; 7 bases agree with TRBD1. TRBV23-1 is assigned to the ORF class and has an uncertain function. The CDR3 runs 16 residues. The V segment lost 5 bases and the J segment 7 bases; nucleotides outside the gene matches: 13. As DNA, the CDR3 is TGCGCCAGCAGTGGACGCCTTAGGGACAGCTCTGAAAAACTGTTTTTT. This sequence encodes CASSGRLRDSSEKLFF.

This clone was counted a single time. The junction does not match germline at one end; this may be a read error. V and J are TRBV3-1 (or the pseudogene TRBV3-2) and TRBJ1-2; possible D gene TRBD1, 5 bases. This CDR3 comprises 13 residues. The germline V gene encodes CDR1 LGHDT and CDR2 YNNKEL (reference sequence). The CDR3 protein is CASSPRVSYVYTF. The DNA for the CDR3 is TGTGCCAGCAGCCCCAGGGTCTCTTATGTCTACACCTTC.

This clone appeared once. This rearrangement joins TRBV11-3 to TRBJ2-5; 14 bases fit TRBD2. Per the germline V gene, CDR1 is SGHNT and CDR2 is YENEEA. V was clipped by 5 bases and J by 5 bases; unmatched bases: 7. The CDR3 is 16 residues long. The CDR3 is CASSRGTSGSVETQYF. CDR3 DNA sequence: TGTGCCAGCAGCCGCGGGACTAGCGGGAGTGTGGAGACCCAGTACTTC. Drawing the rest from reference TRBV11-3 and TRBJ2-5, the complete variable domain is EAGVVQSPRYKIIEKKQPVAFWCNPISGHNTLYWYLQNLGQGPELLIRYENEEAVDDSQLPKDRFSAERLKGVDSTLKIQPAELGDSAVYLCASSRGTSGSVETQYFGPGTRLLVL.

The V gene is TRBV2, the J gene TRBJ1-1; no definite D call. Trimming stripped 1 base from V and 10 bases from J, with 4 bases between. There are 10 residues in the CDR3. Per the germline V gene, CDR1 is SNHLY and CDR2 is FYNNEI. The CDR3 coding sequence is TGTGCCAGCAGTGAAGTTGGAGCTTTCTTT. Protein: CASSEVGAFF.

The rearrangement links TRBV5-1 to TRBJ1-4, with D unclear. Germline CDR1 SGHRS, CDR2 YFSETQ. The V gene lost 4 bases and the J gene lost 10 bases, with 14 bases spanning the gap. The CDR3 has 13 residues. The CDR3, as DNA: TGCGCCAGCAGCCCCGAAACCCCCTCAAAACTGTTTTTT. This sequence encodes CASSPETPSKLFF. Drawing the rest from reference TRBV5-1 and TRBJ1-4, the complete variable domain is KAGVTQTPRYLIKTRGQQVTLSCSPISGHRSVSWYQQTPGQGLQFLFEYFSETQRNKGNFPGRFSGRQFSNSRSEMNVSTLELGDSALYLCASSPETPSKLFFGSGTQLSVL.

This chain links TRBV19 with TRBJ2-7; the match to TRBD2 covers 14 bases. J gave up 0 bases and V 4 bases, and 8 bases lay outside the gene matches. Germline CDR1 reads LNHDA; CDR2 reads SQIVND (reference sequence). The CDR3 is 18 residues long. CDR3 DNA sequence: TGTGCCAGTAGTAAACTCGGGACTAGCGGGAGAGACTCCTACGAGCAGTACTTC. Encoded protein: CASSKLGTSGRDSYEQYF.

This chain joins TRBV5-6 and TRBJ1-4; D remains unclear. Trimming left V 4 bases short and J 3 bases short, with 7 bases between. The length of the CDR3 is 13 residues. Per the germline V gene, CDR1 is SGHDT and CDR2 is YYEEEE. The DNA of the CDR3 is TGTGCCAGCAGCCGTCCGCCTAATGAAAAACTGTTTTTT. Protein product: CASSRPPNEKLFF.

The gene calls are TRBV7-2 and TRBJ2-3; 7 bases are a match to TRBD2. Germline CDR1 reads SGHTA; CDR2 reads FQGNSA. V lost 7 bases and J lost 4; bases outside the gene matches: 14. The CDR3 extends over 16 amino acids. CDR3 sequence reads: CASNARAGERADTQYF. The CDR3 nucleotides read TGTGCCAGCAACGCGCGGGCGGGGGAGCGGGCAGATACGCAGTATTTT. The complete variable domain, with remaining parts taken from reference TRBV7-2 and TRBJ2-3, reads GAGVSQSPSNKVTEKGKDVELRCDPISGHTALYWYRQSLGQGLEFLIYFQGNSAPDKSGLPSDRFSAERTGGSVSTLTIQRTQQEDSAVYLCASNARAGERADTQYFGPGTRLTVL.

V and J are TRBV6-2 or TRBV6-3 and TRBJ1-1; TRBD1 is a possible D gene (5 bases). The V end lost 2 bases, the J end lost 2 bases, and 12 bases lay between the germline ends. This CDR3 region has 15 residues. The germline V gene has CDR1 MNHEY and CDR2 SVGEGT. The CDR3 coding sequence is TGTGCCAGCAGTTACAGAGACAGCAGAAACACTGAAGCTTTCTTT. Translating it yields CASSYRDSRNTEAFF.

This chain links TRBV28 with TRBJ1-1; no definite D call. There are 13 residues in the CDR3. Germline lookup yields CDR1 MDHEN and CDR2 SYDVKM. Trimming stripped 3 bases from V and 2 bases from J, with 7 bases between. The chain's CDR3 is CASSFARNTEAFF. The CDR3 DNA sequence: TGTGCCAGCAGTTTTGCCCGCAACACTGAAGCTTTCTTT.

This sequence joins TRBV7-9 and TRBJ2-1; 8 nucleotides align to TRBD2. Germline V gives CDR1 SEHNR, CDR2 FQNEAQ (reference sequence). CDR3 length: 14 residues. V lost 4 bases to trimming and J lost 6 bases; unmatched junction nucleotides: 5. The CDR3 DNA follows: TGTGCCAGCAGCTCAGCCCGGGGGGGCAATGAGCAGTTCTTC. This sequence encodes CASSSARGGNEQFF.

The chain employs TRBV4-1 and TRBJ1-1, with 9 bases lining up with TRBD1. CDR1 is MGHRA and CDR2 is YSYEKL in the germline V gene. This CDR3 contains 15 residues. The ends lost 4 bases at V and 5 bases at J; junction bases unmatched: 8. The CDR3 is CASSPSTGGETEAFF. For the CDR3, the DNA is TGCGCCAGCAGCCCGTCCACAGGGGGCGAAACTGAAGCTTTCTTT.

The rearrangement joins TRBV12-5 to TRBJ1-1; possible D gene TRBD1, 6 bases. V lost 7 bases and J lost 4, with 13 bases in between. The CDR3 consists of 13 residues. The germline CDR1 and CDR2 sequences are LGHNT and FRNRAP. The DNA for the CDR3 is TGTGCTAGTGCTAGGGACACTTTCACTGAAGCTTTCTTT. This gives the protein CASARDTFTEAFF. The full variable domain, with the rest looked up from reference TRBV12-5 and TRBJ1-1, is DARVTQTPRHKVTEMGQEVTMRCQPILGHNTVFWYRQTMMQGLELLAYFRNRAPLDDSGMPKDRFSAEMPDATLATLKIQPSEPRDSAVYFCASARDTFTEAFFGQGTRLTVV.

The chain couples TRBV7-2 to TRBJ2-3; D is unclear. The CDR3 is made up of 13 amino acids. CDR1 is SGHTA and CDR2 is FQGNSA in the germline V gene. V shed 1 base and J shed 5 bases, with 7 bases lying between them. Here the CDR3 DNA reads TGTGCCAGCAGCTTAGACTACAGAGATACGCAGTATTTT. Amino acids: CASSLDYRDTQYF.

DNA for the CDR3: TGTGCCAGCAGGGACAGACTAGCTCAAAAGACCCAGTACTTC. As protein: CASRDRLAQKTQYF. The chain links TRBV7-8 to TRBJ2-5; perhaps TRBD2 as D (7 bases). The CDR3 length is 14 residues. Germline CDR1 reads SGHVS; CDR2 reads FQNEAQ. V lost 6 bases to trimming and J lost 6 bases, with 17 bases between them.

The CDR3 sequence is CSVSQGTNYGYTF. DNA of the CDR3: TGCAGCGTCTCACAGGGGACCAACTATGGCTACACCTTC. The V call is TRBV29-1, the J call TRBJ1-2, with TRBD1 matching over 7 bases. The CDR3 covers 13 residues. V lost 6 bases to trimming and J lost 2 bases; unmatched junction nucleotides: 6. From germline, CDR1 is SQVTM and CDR2 ANQGSEA.